This entry features one T cell receptor (beta chain) sequence. These data belong to a study of blood T cell repertoires in COVID-19. Per the germline V gene, CDR1 is SGHTS and CDR2 is YDEGEE. V gave up 1 base and J gave up 3 bases; unmatched junction bases: 4. This CDR3 is 15 amino acids long. Data came from immunoSEQ multiplex PCR; TCRdb stores just in-frame clones and leaves some out. Altogether roughly 250,000 clones are present, about 85% being singletons, with the ten largest covering around 6%. Sequencing was performed on PBMCs or T cells enriched from blood (not recorded which). The chain has TRBV5-8 and TRBJ1-5; 7 bases map to TRBD1. The TCR sequence derives from a woman aged 25 to 45 with acute COVID-19. The CDR3 loop reads CASSLRGGFNQPQHF. CDR3 DNA sequence: TGTGCCAGCAGCTTGAGAGGGGGCTTCAATCAGCCCCAGCATTTT.